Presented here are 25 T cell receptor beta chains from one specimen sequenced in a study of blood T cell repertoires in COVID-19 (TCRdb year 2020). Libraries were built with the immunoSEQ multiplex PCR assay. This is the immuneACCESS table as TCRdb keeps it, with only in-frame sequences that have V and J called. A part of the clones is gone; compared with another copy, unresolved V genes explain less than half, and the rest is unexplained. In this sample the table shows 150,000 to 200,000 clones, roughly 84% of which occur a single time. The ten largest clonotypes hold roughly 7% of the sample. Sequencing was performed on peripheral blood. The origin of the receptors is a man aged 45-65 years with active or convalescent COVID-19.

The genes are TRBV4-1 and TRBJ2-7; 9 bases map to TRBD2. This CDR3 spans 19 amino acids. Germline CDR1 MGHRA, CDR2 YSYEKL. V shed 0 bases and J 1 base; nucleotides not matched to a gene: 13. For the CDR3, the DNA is TGCGCCAGCAGCCAAGAGTTCGGCCTAGGAGCGGGGGGTTCCTACGAGCAGTACTTC. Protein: CASSQEFGLGAGGSYEQYF.

The CDR3 is CASSYGTTTDTQYF. CDR3 nucleotides: TGCGCCAGCAGCTACGGGACTACCACAGATACGCAGTATTTT. The chain carries TRBV5-1 and TRBJ2-3, with 7 nucleotides matching TRBD2. CDR3 length equals 14 residues. Germline V gene lookup returns CDR1 SGHRS and CDR2 YFSETQ. V trimming: 3 bases; J trimming: 2 bases; junction bases outside the gene matches: 3.

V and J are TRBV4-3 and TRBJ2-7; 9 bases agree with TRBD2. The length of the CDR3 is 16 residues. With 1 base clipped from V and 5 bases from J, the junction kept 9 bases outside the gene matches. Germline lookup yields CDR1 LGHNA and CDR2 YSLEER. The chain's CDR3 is CASSQGASGIRHEQYF. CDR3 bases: TGCGCCAGCAGCCAAGGGGCTAGCGGGATTCGCCACGAGCAGTACTTC.

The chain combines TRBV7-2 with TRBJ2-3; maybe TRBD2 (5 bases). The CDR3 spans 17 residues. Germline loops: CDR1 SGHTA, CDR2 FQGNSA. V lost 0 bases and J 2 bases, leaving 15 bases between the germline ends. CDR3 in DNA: TGTGCCAGCAGCTTAGCGTGGGCTAGCCGCTACACAGATACGCAGTATTTT. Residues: CASSLAWASRYTDTQYF.

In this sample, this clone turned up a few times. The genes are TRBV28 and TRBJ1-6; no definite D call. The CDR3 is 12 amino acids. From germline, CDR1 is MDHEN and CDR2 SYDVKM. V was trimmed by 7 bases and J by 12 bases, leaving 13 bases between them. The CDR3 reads CASTPPRGPLHF. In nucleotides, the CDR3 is TGTGCCAGCACTCCCCCTAGAGGACCCCTCCACTTT.

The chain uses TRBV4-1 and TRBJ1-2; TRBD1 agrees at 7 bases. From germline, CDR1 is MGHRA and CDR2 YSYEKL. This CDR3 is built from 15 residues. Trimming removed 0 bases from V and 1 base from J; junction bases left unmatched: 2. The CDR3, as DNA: TGCGCCAGCAGCCAAGAGGGACAGATTAACTATGGCTACACCTTC. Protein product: CASSQEGQINYGYTF.

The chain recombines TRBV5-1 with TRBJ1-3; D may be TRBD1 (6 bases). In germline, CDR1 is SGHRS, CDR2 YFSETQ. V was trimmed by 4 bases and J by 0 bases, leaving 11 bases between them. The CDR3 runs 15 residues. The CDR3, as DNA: TGCGCCAGCAGCGGGGGGGCCTCCTCTGGAAACACCATATATTTT. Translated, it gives CASSGGASSGNTIYF.

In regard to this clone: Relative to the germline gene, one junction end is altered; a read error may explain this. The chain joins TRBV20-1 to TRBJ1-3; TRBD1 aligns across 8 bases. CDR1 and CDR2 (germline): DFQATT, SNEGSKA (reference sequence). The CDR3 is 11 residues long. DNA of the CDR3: TGCAGTGCTGGAGACAGGGGCGCTTCGAAATTT. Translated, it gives CSAGDRGASKF.

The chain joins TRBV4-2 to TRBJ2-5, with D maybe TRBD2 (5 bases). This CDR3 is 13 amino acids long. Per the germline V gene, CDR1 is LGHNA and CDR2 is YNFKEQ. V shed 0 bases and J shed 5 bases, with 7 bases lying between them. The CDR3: CASSQEAVETQYF. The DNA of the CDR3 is TGTGCCAGCAGCCAAGAAGCGGTCGAGACCCAGTACTTC.

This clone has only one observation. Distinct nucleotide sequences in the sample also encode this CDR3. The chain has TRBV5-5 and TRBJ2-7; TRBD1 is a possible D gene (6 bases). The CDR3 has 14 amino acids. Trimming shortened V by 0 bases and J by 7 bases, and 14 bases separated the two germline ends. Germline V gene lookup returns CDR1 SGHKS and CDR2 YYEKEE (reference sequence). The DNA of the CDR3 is TGTGCCAGCAGCTTGGGACAGGTCGACTATGAGCAGTACTTC. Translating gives CASSLGQVDYEQYF. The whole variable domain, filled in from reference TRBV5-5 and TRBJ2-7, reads DAGVTQSPTHLIKTRGQQVTLRCSPISGHKSVSWYQQVLGQGPQFIFQYYEKEERGRGNFPDRFSARQFPNYSSELNVNALLLGDSALYLCASSLGQVDYEQYFGPGTRLTVT.

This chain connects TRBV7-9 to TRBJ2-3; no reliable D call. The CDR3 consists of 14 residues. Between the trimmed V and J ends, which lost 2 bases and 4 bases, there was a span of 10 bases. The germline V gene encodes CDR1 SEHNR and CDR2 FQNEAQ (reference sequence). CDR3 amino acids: CASSLIFDSDTQYF. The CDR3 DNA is TGTGCCAGCAGCTTAATCTTCGACTCAGATACGCAGTATTTT.

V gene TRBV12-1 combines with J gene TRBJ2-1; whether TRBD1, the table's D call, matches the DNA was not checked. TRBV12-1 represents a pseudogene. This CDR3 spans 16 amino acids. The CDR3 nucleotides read TGTGCCAGCAGCCCCGGGAGACAGGGCAGGTACAATGAGCAGTTCTTC. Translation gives CASSPGRQGRYNEQFF.

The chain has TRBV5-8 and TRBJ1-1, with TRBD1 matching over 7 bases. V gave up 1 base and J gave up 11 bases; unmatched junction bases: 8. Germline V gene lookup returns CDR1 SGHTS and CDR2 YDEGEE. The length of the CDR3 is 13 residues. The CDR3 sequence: CASSLRQGVRAFF. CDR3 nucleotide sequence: TGTGCCAGCAGCTTGAGGCAGGGGGTTCGCGCTTTCTTT.

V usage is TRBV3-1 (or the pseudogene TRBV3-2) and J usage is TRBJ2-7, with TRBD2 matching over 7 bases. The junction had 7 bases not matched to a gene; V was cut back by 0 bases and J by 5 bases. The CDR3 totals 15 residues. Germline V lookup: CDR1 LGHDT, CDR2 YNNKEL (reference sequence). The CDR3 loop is CASSQEVTTSNEQYF. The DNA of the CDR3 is TGTGCCAGCAGCCAAGAAGTGACGACTAGCAACGAGCAGTACTTC.

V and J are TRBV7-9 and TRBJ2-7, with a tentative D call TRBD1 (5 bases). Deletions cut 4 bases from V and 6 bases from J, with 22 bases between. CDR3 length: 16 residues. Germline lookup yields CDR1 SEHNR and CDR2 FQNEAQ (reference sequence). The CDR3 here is CASSSSGIVGPGEQYF. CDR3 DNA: TGTGCCAGCAGCTCTTCAGGGATAGTAGGTCCAGGCGAGCAGTACTTC.

CDR3 DNA: TGTGCCAGCAGCTTTCGGACAGGGGTGCAGTTCTTC. Amino acids: CASSFRTGVQFF. The chain links TRBV7-2 to TRBJ2-1, with 9 bases identical to TRBD1. Germline V gives CDR1 SGHTA, CDR2 FQGNSA. Trimming removed 3 bases from V and 12 bases from J; junction bases left unmatched: 3. This CDR3 contains 12 residues.

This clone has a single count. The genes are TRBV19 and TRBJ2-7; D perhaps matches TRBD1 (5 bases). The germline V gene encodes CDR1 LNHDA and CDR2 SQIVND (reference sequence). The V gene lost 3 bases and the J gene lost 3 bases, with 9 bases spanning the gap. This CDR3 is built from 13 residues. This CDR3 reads CASSMRTSYEQYF. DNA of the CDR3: TGTGCCAGTAGTATGCGGACAAGCTACGAGCAGTACTTC.

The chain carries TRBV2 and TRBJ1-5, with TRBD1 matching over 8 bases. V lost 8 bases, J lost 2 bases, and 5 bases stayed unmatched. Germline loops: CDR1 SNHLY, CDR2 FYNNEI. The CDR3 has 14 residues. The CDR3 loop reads CASDLQGGNQPQHF. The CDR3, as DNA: TGTGCCAGCGACTTACAGGGGGGCAATCAGCCCCAGCATTTT. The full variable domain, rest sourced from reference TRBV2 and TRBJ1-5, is EPEVTQTPSHQVTQMGQEVILRCVPISNHLYFYWYRQILGQKVEFLVSFYNNEISEKSEIFDDQFSVERPDGSNFTLKIRSTKLEDSAMYFCASDLQGGNQPQHFGDGTRLSIL.

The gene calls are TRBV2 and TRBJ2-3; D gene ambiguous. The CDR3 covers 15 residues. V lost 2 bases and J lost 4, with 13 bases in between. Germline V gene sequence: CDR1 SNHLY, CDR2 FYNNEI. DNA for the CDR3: TGTGCCAGCAGTGAAAGCGCCCTGAAGGCAGATACGCAGTATTTT. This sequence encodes CASSESALKADTQYF.

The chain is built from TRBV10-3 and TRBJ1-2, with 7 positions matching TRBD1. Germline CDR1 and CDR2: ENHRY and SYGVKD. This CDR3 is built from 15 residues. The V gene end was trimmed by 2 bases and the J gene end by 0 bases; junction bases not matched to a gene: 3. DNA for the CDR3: TGTGCCATCAGTGAGGGAGGACAGGCTAACTATGGCTACACCTTC. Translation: CAISEGGQANYGYTF.

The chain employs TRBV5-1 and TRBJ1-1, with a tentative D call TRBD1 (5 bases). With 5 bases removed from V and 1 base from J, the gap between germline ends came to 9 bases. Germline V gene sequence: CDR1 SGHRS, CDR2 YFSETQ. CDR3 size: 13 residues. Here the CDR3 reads CASRGRANTEAFF. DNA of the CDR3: TGCGCCAGCAGAGGCAGGGCGAACACTGAAGCTTTCTTT. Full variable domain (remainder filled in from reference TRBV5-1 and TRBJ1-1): KAGVTQTPRYLIKTRGQQVTLSCSPISGHRSVSWYQQTPGQGLQFLFEYFSETQRNKGNFPGRFSGRQFSNSRSEMNVSTLELGDSALYLCASRGRANTEAFFGQGTRLTVV.

The CDR3 protein is CASSSQGGAFNSPLHF. CDR3 DNA: TGTGCCAGCAGTTCCCAGGGTGGGGCTTTTAATTCACCCCTCCACTTT. The chain has TRBV27 and TRBJ1-6, with D perhaps matching TRBD1 (5 bases). The CDR3 loop spans 16 amino acids. CDR1 and CDR2 (germline): MNHEY, SMNVEV (reference sequence). Trimming took 4 bases from V and 6 from J, leaving 16 bases between them.

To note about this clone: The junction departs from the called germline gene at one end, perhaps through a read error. The CDR3 loop is CASRQDGGGGNIQYF. In DNA, the CDR3 is TGTGCCAGCAGACAAGACGGCGGGGGAGGGAACATTCAGTACTTC. The V call is TRBV4-2, the J call TRBJ2-4, with 7 bases lining up with TRBD2. This CDR3 contains 15 residues. Germline CDR1 LGHNA, CDR2 YNFKEQ.

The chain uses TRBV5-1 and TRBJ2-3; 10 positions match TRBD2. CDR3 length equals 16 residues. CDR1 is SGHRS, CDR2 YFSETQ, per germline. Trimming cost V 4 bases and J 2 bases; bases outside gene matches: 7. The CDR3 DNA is TGCGCCAGCAGCGTCAAGACTAGCGGGTACACAGATACGCAGTATTTT. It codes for CASSVKTSGYTDTQYF.

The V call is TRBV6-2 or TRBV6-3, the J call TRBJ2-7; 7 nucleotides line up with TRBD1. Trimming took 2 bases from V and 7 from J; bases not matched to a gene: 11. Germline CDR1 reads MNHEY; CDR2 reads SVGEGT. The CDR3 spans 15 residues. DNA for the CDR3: TGTGCCAGCAGTTACCGGGACAGCCCAGAAAATGAGCAGTACTTC. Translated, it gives CASSYRDSPENEQYF.